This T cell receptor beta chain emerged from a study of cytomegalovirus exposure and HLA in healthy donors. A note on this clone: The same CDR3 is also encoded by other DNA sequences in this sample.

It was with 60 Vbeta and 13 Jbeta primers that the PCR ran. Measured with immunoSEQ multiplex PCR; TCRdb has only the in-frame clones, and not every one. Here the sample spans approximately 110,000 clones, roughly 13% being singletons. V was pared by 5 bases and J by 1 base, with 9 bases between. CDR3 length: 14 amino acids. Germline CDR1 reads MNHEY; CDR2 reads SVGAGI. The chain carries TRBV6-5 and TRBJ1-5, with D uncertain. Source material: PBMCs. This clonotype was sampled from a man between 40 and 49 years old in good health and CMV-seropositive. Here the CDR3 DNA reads TGTGCCAGCAGTCGTGGAGGGAGCAATCAGCCCCAGCATTTT. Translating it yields CASSRGGSNQPQHF.